The clone carrying this T cell receptor (beta chain) was seen once. Its target is unknown. Additional DNA sequences in this sample encode the identical CDR3. This sample is drawn from a study of T cell responses to AZD1222 COVID-19 vaccine. Whole-study results and caveats: In the spike-specific TCR repertoire, nearly half reportedly target unmutated variant regions. Vaccine-associated CD4 TCRs ranged over spike, dominating at 160-218 and 743-854.

Using immunoSEQ multiplex PCR, the repertoire was profiled, and TCRdb retains in-frame clones only, with some absent. The data show about 82,000 clones, about 94% seen once. The CDR3 consists of 14 residues. V lost 0 bases and J lost 0, with 8 bases in between. The germline gives CDR1 GTSNPN, CDR2 SVGIG (reference sequence). The specimen was peripheral blood, collected 28 days after the second AZD1222 dose. This receptor was identified in an adult who received the AZD1222 COVID-19 vaccine. The genes are TRBV30 and TRBJ1-1; TRBD1 is a possible D gene (5 bases). CDR3 amino acids: CAWSVGQMNTEAFF. As DNA, the CDR3 is TGTGCCTGGAGTGTAGGACAAATGAACACTGAAGCTTTCTTT. The full variable domain, in which reference TRBV30 and TRBJ1-1 provide the parts outside the CDR3, is SQTIHQWPATLVQPVGSPLSLECTVEGTSNPNLYWYRQAAGRGLQLLFYSVGIGQISSEVPQNLSASRPQDRQFILSSKKLLLSDSGFYLCAWSVGQMNTEAFFGQGTRLTVV.